This T cell receptor (beta chain) was retrieved from a study of post-analysis software for immune sequencing data. Overall study findings and caveats: Strong co-clustering by F measure linked samples that shared a preparation batch. TRBV segments more frequent in patients than in controls numbered roughly 5 and included TRBV5-6, TRBV5-1 and TRBV20-1. Normalized Chao1 diversity was significantly reduced in patients versus controls.

In its sample, this clonotype was seen a few times. No antigen is known for it. Germline values: CDR1 SQVTM, CDR2 ANQGSEA. The CDR3 consists of 12 residues. V was cut by 6 bases and J by 5 bases, with 13 bases left in between. Unique molecular identifiers were present in the TCR beta cDNA libraries. TCRdb reprocessed the PCR reads via MiXCR and lists one record per CDR3 protein. Of 650,000 to 900,000 distinct CDR3 sequences in the sample, approximately 44% were seen once. What was sequenced was blood. This clonotype was obtained from a girl aged 5-17 years with multiple sclerosis. The V gene is TRBV29-1, the J gene TRBJ1-2; possibly TRBD1 for D (5 bases). Here the CDR3 reads CSVNHGAYGYTF. CDR3 DNA sequence: TGCAGCGTCAACCACGGGGCTTATGGCTACACCTTC.